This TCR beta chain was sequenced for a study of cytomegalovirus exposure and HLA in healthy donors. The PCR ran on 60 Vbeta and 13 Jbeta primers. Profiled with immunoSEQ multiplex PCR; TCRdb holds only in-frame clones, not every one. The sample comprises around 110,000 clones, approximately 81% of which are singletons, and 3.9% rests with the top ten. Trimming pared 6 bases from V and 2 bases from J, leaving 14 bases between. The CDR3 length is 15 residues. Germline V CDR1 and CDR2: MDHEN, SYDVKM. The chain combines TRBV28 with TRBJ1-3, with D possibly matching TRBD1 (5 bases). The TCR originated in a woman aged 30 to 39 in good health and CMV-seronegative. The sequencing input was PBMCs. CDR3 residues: CASRTRVTTGNTIYF. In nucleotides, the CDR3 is TGTGCCAGCAGAACCAGGGTAACTACTGGAAACACCATATATTTT.